Shown below are 27 T cell receptor beta chains from a single sample sequenced in a study of blood T cell repertoires in COVID-19. Method: immunoSEQ multiplex PCR; TCRdb's copy keeps in-frame clones and lacks some. The sample has about 68,000 clones; 90% are singletons. The specimen sequenced was peripheral blood. The receptors here all came from a man aged 50 or older with COVID-19, enrolled during active disease.

This chain links TRBV2 with TRBJ2-3; D is possibly TRBD2 (6 bases). Germline V gene sequence: CDR1 SNHLY, CDR2 FYNNEI. CDR3 length: 14 residues. The V gene lost 5 bases and the J gene lost 1 base, with 10 bases spanning the gap. CDR3 coding DNA: TGTGCCAGCAGTCAGGGAGGTGGCACAGATACGCAGTATTTT. Protein sequence: CASSQGGGTDTQYF.

The V gene is TRBV6-4, the J gene TRBJ1-3, with 7 bases that match TRBD1. CDR1 and CDR2 from the germline V gene are MRHNA and SNTAGT. With 0 bases clipped from V and 6 bases from J, the junction kept 20 bases outside the gene matches. The CDR3 spans 20 residues. DNA of the CDR3: TGTGCCAGCAGTGACTCCACGGGGACAGCAACCCCGAGCAAAAAAAACACCATATATTTT. Translated, it gives CASSDSTGTATPSKKNTIYF.

The chain uses TRBV28 and TRBJ2-1; TRBD2 aligns across 10 bases. Germline assignment: CDR1 MDHEN and CDR2 SYDVKM. The junction had 5 bases not matched to a gene; V was cut back by 5 bases and J by 4 bases. There are 15 residues in the CDR3. The DNA for the CDR3 is TGTGCCAGCAGTGAGGGACTAGCGACATACAATGAGCAGTTCTTC. It is translated as CASSEGLATYNEQFF.

The chain recombines TRBV28 with TRBJ1-2, with 10 bases aligning to TRBD1. Losses at the gene ends were 1 base for V and 6 bases for J; bases not matched to a gene: 5. The CDR3 extends over 15 amino acids. The germline gives CDR1 MDHEN, CDR2 SYDVKM. In DNA form, the CDR3 reads TGTGCCAGCAGTTTATCCACGACAGGGGGCAATGGCTACACCTTC. Its translation: CASSLSTTGGNGYTF.

The chain carries TRBV5-4 and TRBJ2-3; TRBD1 might be the D (6 bases). V gave up 10 bases and J gave up 1 base, with 13 bases separating them. The CDR3 runs to 13 residues. Per the germline V gene, CDR1 is SGHNT and CDR2 is YYREEE (reference sequence). As DNA, the CDR3 is TGTGCCGCCTCAGGGGAAGGCACAGATACGCAGTATTTT. Encoded protein: CAASGEGTDTQYF.

The chain joins TRBV5-1 to TRBJ2-7; 14 bases line up with TRBD2. Trimming at V came to 5 bases and at J to 5 bases, leaving 9 bases not matched to a gene. The CDR3 runs 16 residues. Germline values: CDR1 SGHRS, CDR2 YFSETQ. CDR3 loop: CASRGTSGRDFHEQYF. CDR3 nucleotides: TGCGCCAGCAGGGGGACTAGCGGGAGAGATTTCCACGAGCAGTACTTC.

This clone was picked up a small number of times. V is TRBV4-1 and J is TRBJ2-7; the D gene is possibly TRBD2 (5 bases). The CDR3 has 16 amino acids. Looked up from germline, CDR1 is MGHRA and CDR2 is YSYEKL. The V end lost 0 bases, the J end lost 0 bases, and 12 bases lay between the germline ends. CDR3 in amino acids: CASSQELAGISYEQYF. DNA of the CDR3: TGCGCCAGCAGCCAAGAACTGGCGGGCATCTCCTACGAGCAGTACTTC.

This chain joins TRBV10-3 and TRBJ2-7; 10 bases line up with TRBD2. Germline V CDR1 and CDR2: ENHRY, SYGVKD. After removal of 6 bases from V and 1 base from J, the junction contained 6 bases not matched to a gene. This CDR3 has 15 amino acids. CDR3 in amino acids: CAISPGTSESYEQYF. DNA of the CDR3: TGTGCCATCAGCCCCGGGACTAGCGAGTCCTACGAGCAGTACTTC.

The V call is TRBV28, the J call TRBJ1-1; no definite D call. The V end was cut by 2 bases, the J end by 4 bases, with 8 bases between. CDR1 is MDHEN, CDR2 SYDVKM, per germline. The CDR3 is 13 amino acids. CDR3 coding DNA: TGTGCCAGCAGTTTAATTCCTCTCACTGAAGCTTTCTTT. Translation gives CASSLIPLTEAFF.

The chain combines TRBV7-2 with TRBJ2-3; 9 bases fit TRBD1. The V segment lost 5 bases and the J segment 5 bases; nucleotides outside the gene matches: 8. Germline V gene lookup returns CDR1 SGHTA and CDR2 FQGNSA. The CDR3 is 15 amino acids. The CDR3, as DNA: TGTGCCAGCAGCCCAGACAGGGGGAGTATAGATACGCAGTATTTT. It translates to CASSPDRGSIDTQYF.

This clone was observed a few times. The chain links TRBV30 to TRBJ1-2, with D possibly TRBD1 on 6 matching bases. Per germline, CDR1 GTSNPN and CDR2 SVGIG (reference sequence). V was trimmed by 0 bases and J by 3 bases, leaving 8 bases between them. This CDR3 contains 13 residues. The CDR3 is CAWSVRTDYGYTF. The DNA of the CDR3 is TGTGCCTGGAGTGTAAGGACAGACTATGGCTACACCTTC.

The chain has TRBV24-1 and TRBJ2-3; perhaps TRBD2 as D (6 bases). Germline CDR1 and CDR2: KGHDR and SFDVKD. The ends were cut back, 0 bases at V and 5 bases at J, with 14 bases in the middle. The CDR3 sequence is 16 residues long. The CDR3 sequence is CATSDLQFGGKDTQYF. The CDR3 DNA follows: TGTGCCACCAGTGATTTGCAATTTGGGGGGAAAGATACGCAGTATTTT.

V gene TRBV11-2 combines with J gene TRBJ2-5; 11 nucleotides line up with TRBD2. Germline values: CDR1 SGHAT, CDR2 FQNNGV. The CDR3 has 15 amino acids. The V gene end was trimmed by 6 bases and the J gene end by 3 bases; junction bases not matched to a gene: 6. CDR3: CASSHRGLAEETQYF. CDR3 bases: TGTGCCAGCAGTCACCGGGGACTAGCGGAAGAGACCCAGTACTTC. Combining the CDR3 with reference TRBV11-2 and TRBJ2-5 gives the whole variable domain EAGVAQSPRYKIIEKRQSVAFWCNPISGHATLYWYQQILGQGPKLLIQFQNNGVVDDSQLPKDRFSAERLKGVDSTLKIQPAKLEDSAVYLCASSHRGLAEETQYFGPGTRLLVL.

The chain couples TRBV9 to TRBJ2-3; the match to TRBD2 covers 8 bases. The length of the CDR3 is 15 residues. The J segment lost 5 bases and the V segment lost 0 bases, leaving 5 bases of the junction unmatched. Germline-derived CDR1 and CDR2 are SGDLS and YYNGEE. In DNA form, the CDR3 reads TGTGCCAGCAGCGTAGTCGGGAGGGCCGTAGATACGCAGTATTTT. Residues: CASSVVGRAVDTQYF.

This chain links TRBV5-1 with TRBJ2-5; 15 bases match TRBD2. Germline CDR1 and CDR2: SGHRS and YFSETQ. After removal of 3 bases from V and 1 base from J, the junction contained 4 bases not matched to a gene. CDR3 size: 17 residues. In nucleotides, the CDR3 is TGCGCCAGCAGCTCCGGGACTAGCGGGAGGATCCAAGAGACCCAGTACTTC. It yields the protein CASSSGTSGRIQETQYF.

The chain carries TRBV5-1 and TRBJ2-7; D unresolved. V shed 4 bases and J shed 2 bases, with 4 bases lying between them. This CDR3 contains 11 residues. Germline V gene sequence: CDR1 SGHRS, CDR2 YFSETQ. The CDR3 sequence: CASSDTYEQYF. The DNA of the CDR3 is TGCGCCAGCAGCGACACCTACGAGCAGTACTTC.

The V call is TRBV5-6, the J call TRBJ1-2, with 10 bases aligning to TRBD1. CDR3 length: 14 residues. V lost 0 bases to trimming and J lost 8 bases; unmatched junction nucleotides: 4. Germline V CDR1 and CDR2: SGHDT, YYEEEE. The CDR3 coding sequence is TGTGCCAGCAGCTTGGTCGACAGGGGGCAAGGCTACACCTTC. As protein: CASSLVDRGQGYTF.

This rearrangement joins TRBV4-3 to TRBJ1-4; the match to TRBD1 covers 11 bases. The germline CDR1 and CDR2 sequences are LGHNA and YSLEER. This CDR3 has 17 residues. The V segment lost 3 bases and the J segment 8 bases; nucleotides outside the gene matches: 11. CDR3 loop: CASSQNPPGTGGEKLFF. CDR3 in DNA: TGCGCCAGCAGCCAGAACCCTCCCGGGACAGGGGGAGAAAAACTGTTTTTT.

This chain connects TRBV4-1 to TRBJ1-2; the D is unclear. Per the germline V gene, CDR1 is MGHRA and CDR2 is YSYEKL. This CDR3 comprises 15 residues. The V end lost 1 base, the J end lost 5 bases, and 14 bases lay between the germline ends. The CDR3 region is CASSQAGQVLYGYTF. The DNA for the CDR3 is TGCGCCAGCAGCCAAGCCGGCCAGGTTTTGTATGGCTACACCTTC.

The chain joins TRBV2 to TRBJ2-3, with TRBD2 matching over 13 bases. This CDR3 comprises 14 residues. CDR1 is SNHLY, CDR2 FYNNEI, per germline. The V and J ends lost 7 bases and 4 bases, in that order; junction bases with no gene match: 2. The CDR3 is CASIGLAGADTQYF. The CDR3 DNA reads as TGTGCCAGCATCGGACTAGCGGGAGCAGATACGCAGTATTTT.

With respect to this clone: In this CDR3 the conserved last residue, phenylalanine or tryptophan, is missing, so a read error is likely. The DNA is left out, because the CDR3 cannot be placed on it with certainty; the CDR3 is given as TCRdb lists it. CDR3 sequence: CSARRDSSTC. The chain joins TRBV20-1 to TRBJ2-7; the D call of TRBD2 is as the table states it, not checked on the DNA. The CDR3 comprises 10 residues, both ends counted. CDR1 and CDR2 from the germline V gene are DFQATT and SNEGSKA (reference sequence).

The chain carries TRBV18 and TRBJ1-6, with TRBD1 matching 9 bases. The trim removed 3 bases at V and 11 bases at J, leaving 11 bases unmatched. In germline, CDR1 is KGHSH, CDR2 LQKENI. The CDR3 totals 16 residues. The CDR3 region is CASSPNTQGARAPLHF. The CDR3 DNA reads as TGTGCCAGCTCACCCAATACACAGGGGGCAAGGGCACCCCTCCACTTT.

This clone has more than one count but fewer than ten. J is TRBJ2-4 and V is TRBV7-9, with TRBD2 identical over 8 bases. This CDR3 is 15 amino acids long. Per germline, CDR1 SEHNR and CDR2 FQNEAQ (reference sequence). V lost 2 bases, J lost 6 bases, and 6 bases stayed unmatched. CDR3 residues: CASSLREGLGNIQYF. The CDR3 DNA is TGTGCCAGCAGCTTACGGGAGGGCCTCGGAAACATTCAGTACTTC.

The genes are TRBV19 and TRBJ1-1; D gene ambiguous. This CDR3 has 14 amino acids. V lost 2 bases and J lost 5, with 12 bases in between. Germline V CDR1 and CDR2: LNHDA, SQIVND (reference sequence). The CDR3 DNA reads as TGTGCCAGTAGTATACAGGTGACAAGGACTGAAGCTTTCTTT. Residues: CASSIQVTRTEAFF.

The V and J genes are TRBV4-2 and TRBJ1-1; the D gene is possibly TRBD1 (5 bases). The length of the CDR3 is 15 residues. Per the germline V gene, CDR1 is LGHNA and CDR2 is YNFKEQ. V lost 1 base and J lost 4, with 13 bases in between. DNA for the CDR3: TGTGCCAGCAGCCAAGGTATGGGGGGAGGCACTGAAGCTTTCTTT. Protein: CASSQGMGGGTEAFF.

The rearrangement joins TRBV4-1 to TRBJ2-1, with 10 bases matching TRBD2. V shed 2 bases and J 5 bases; nucleotides not matched to a gene: 9. This CDR3 contains 17 residues. Germline V gives CDR1 MGHRA, CDR2 YSYEKL. In DNA form, the CDR3 reads TGCGCCAGCAGCCAATCTGTAGCGGGAGGCAGAAACAATGAGCAGTTCTTC. It encodes CASSQSVAGGRNNEQFF.

In its sample, this clone was seen a few times. The rearrangement joins TRBV7-8 to TRBJ2-1; TRBD2 agrees at 8 bases. The CDR3 sequence is 15 residues long. V lost 5 bases, J lost 5 bases, and 8 bases stayed unmatched. From germline, CDR1 is SGHVS and CDR2 FQNEAQ. CDR3 nucleotide sequence: TGTGCCAGCAGCCCCCGACTAGCGAGAGACAATGAGCAGTTCTTC. The encoded protein is CASSPRLARDNEQFF.